One sample yielded the 19 T cell receptor beta chains listed below, sequenced in a study of T cells after yellow fever vaccination (dated by TCRdb to about 2019). The treatment or condition label, read with the paper, signifies: live attenuated yellow fever vaccine strain. Receptors were amplified or captured by 5' RACE. For sequencing, an Illumina HiSeq 2500 was employed. Using fastp trimming at Q25 and MiXCR clonotype assembly, TCRdb reanalyzed the public sequencing data and kept in-frame beta chains. Every distinct CDR3 protein forms one entry, paired with its most common genes and DNA. This sample comprises some 560,000 distinct CDR3 sequences, roughly a sixth of them detected only once. The ten largest clones represent around 16% of the sample. Sequencing used PBMCs, obtained 5 to 6 days after the first yellow fever vaccination. The receptors originated from a man between 18 and 35 years old who received the YFV17D yellow fever vaccine.

This chain connects TRBV4-3 to TRBJ2-3; TRBD2 agrees at 15 bases. CDR3 size: 17 residues. Germline loops: CDR1 LGHNA, CDR2 YSLEER. After removal of 4 bases from V and 4 bases from J, the junction contained 6 bases not matched to a gene. The DNA of the CDR3 is TGCGCCAGCAGCCTTCGGACTAGCGGGGGGGGTGCAGATACGCAGTATTTT. This sequence encodes CASSLRTSGGGADTQYF.

The chain joins TRBV12-5 to TRBJ2-1; D remains ambiguous. Trimming removed 3 bases from V and 12 bases from J, with 9 bases in between. Germline V gives CDR1 LGHNT, CDR2 FRNRAP. The CDR3 consists of 11 residues. The CDR3 DNA reads TGTGCTAGTGGTTTCAGTGTGGGGCAGTTCTTC. This sequence encodes CASGFSVGQFF.

The chain has TRBV5-6 and TRBJ1-6; D is possibly TRBD1 (5 bases). CDR3 length: 17 amino acids. V lost 0 bases and J lost 0, with 10 bases in between. The V gene's germline CDR1 is SGHDT and CDR2 YYEEEE. The CDR3 region is CASSLAGGSSYNSPLHF. The CDR3 bases are TGTGCCAGCAGCTTGGCCGGGGGAAGCTCCTATAATTCACCCCTCCACTTT.

The genes are TRBV5-4 and TRBJ2-1; the D call may be TRBD1 or TRBD2 (6 bases each). The CDR3 covers 15 residues. Germline V gene lookup returns CDR1 SGHNT and CDR2 YYREEE (reference sequence). The V and J ends lost 5 bases and 3 bases respectively, with 15 bases between them. CDR3 coding DNA: TGTGCCAGCAGGGGGGGCGGGGCGGGCTACAATGAGCAGTTCTTC. Translating gives CASRGGGAGYNEQFF.

The chain couples TRBV20-1 to TRBJ2-3, with D tentatively TRBD1 (6 bases). V lost 2 bases to trimming and J lost 0 bases, with 15 bases between them. This CDR3 spans 16 amino acids. Germline V gene sequence: CDR1 DFQATT, CDR2 SNEGSKA (reference sequence). DNA for the CDR3: TGCAGTGCTAGACGTCTGGGGGCAGCCAGCACAGATACGCAGTATTTT. Translating it yields CSARRLGAASTDTQYF.

V is TRBV6-2 or TRBV6-3 and J is TRBJ1-1; D is unclear. CDR1 and CDR2 (germline): MNHEY, SVGEGT. V was cut by 0 bases and J by 1 base, with 9 bases left in between. The CDR3 sequence is 15 residues long. CDR3: CASSYSSWGNTEAFF. CDR3 sequence (DNA): TGTGCCAGCAGTTACTCCTCGTGGGGGAACACTGAAGCTTTCTTT.

V gene TRBV7-2 combines with J gene TRBJ1-6; D is undetermined. V lost 1 base to trimming and J lost 5 bases, with 9 bases between them. The length of the CDR3 is 15 residues. Germline CDR1 is SGHTA and CDR2 is FQGNSA. CDR3 nucleotide sequence: TGTGCCAGCAGCTTAGGGGGATTTAATAATTCACCCCTCCACTTT. It is translated as CASSLGGFNNSPLHF.

In this sample, this clonotype turned up a few times. This sequence joins TRBV24-1 and TRBJ1-5; possibly TRBD1 for D (5 bases). The CDR3 loop spans 16 amino acids. The V end was cut by 2 bases, the J end by 0 bases, with 10 bases between. The germline V gene has CDR1 KGHDR and CDR2 SFDVKD. This CDR3 is CATSDSGRGSNQPQHF. The DNA of the CDR3 is TGTGCCACCAGTGATTCGGGACGCGGTAGCAATCAGCCCCAGCATTTT.

The chain recombines TRBV7-2 with TRBJ2-1; D might be TRBD1 (5 bases). The CDR3 is 13 residues long. Looked up from germline, CDR1 is SGHTA and CDR2 is FQGNSA. V was trimmed by 5 bases and J by 9 bases, leaving 14 bases between them. The CDR3 is CASSPPGPTEQFF. The CDR3 DNA follows: TGTGCCAGCAGCCCGCCAGGGCCTACTGAGCAGTTCTTC.

This chain connects TRBV5-1 to TRBJ2-7; tentatively, D is TRBD1 (5 bases). Germline CDR1 is SGHRS and CDR2 is YFSETQ. The CDR3 spans 15 residues. The V gene lost 2 bases and the J gene lost 7 bases, with 19 bases spanning the gap. The CDR3 sequence: CASSFDSGILVEQYF. The CDR3 DNA follows: TGCGCCAGCAGCTTTGACAGTGGAATCCTAGTAGAGCAGTACTTC.

This sequence joins TRBV19 and TRBJ2-3; TRBD2 aligns across 9 bases. In germline, CDR1 is LNHDA, CDR2 SQIVND (reference sequence). The CDR3 totals 16 residues. Trimming took 4 bases from V and 7 from J; bases not matched to a gene: 12. The CDR3 region is CASSTGISGGMNTQYF. CDR3 bases: TGTGCCAGTAGTACCGGTATTAGCGGGGGTATGAATACGCAGTATTTT.

This clonotype was detected ten times or more. The chain links TRBV7-9 to TRBJ1-3; D possibly corresponds to TRBD1 (6 bases). The CDR3 runs 13 residues. Between the trimmed V and J ends, which lost 4 bases and 4 bases, there was a span of 8 bases. The germline gives CDR1 SEHNR, CDR2 FQNEAQ (reference sequence). CDR3 nucleotide sequence: TGTGCCAGCAGCTCAGGGGAAGGAAACACCATATATTTT. This encodes CASSSGEGNTIYF.

This clonotype appeared a few times. V gene TRBV5-4 combines with J gene TRBJ1-6; D is unclear. The CDR3 length is 15 residues. V was trimmed by 0 bases and J by 3 bases, leaving 7 bases between them. The germline V gene encodes CDR1 SGHNT and CDR2 YYREEE (reference sequence). The CDR3 DNA sequence: TGTGCCAGCAGCTTGGACCGGGACTATAATTCACCCCTCCACTTT. It is translated as CASSLDRDYNSPLHF.

This clonotype has a handful of counts. This chain links TRBV5-1 with TRBJ1-1, with D possibly matching TRBD1 (5 bases). Germline assignment: CDR1 SGHRS and CDR2 YFSETQ. CDR3 length equals 14 residues. The ends were cut back, 4 bases at V and 1 base at J, with 11 bases in the middle. The CDR3 is CASSKGDGNTEAFF. In DNA, the CDR3 is TGCGCCAGCAGCAAAGGGGACGGGAACACTGAAGCTTTCTTT.

The V call is TRBV7-3, the J call TRBJ2-6; weak D call: TRBD2 (6 bases). The V gene lost 5 bases and the J gene lost 3 bases, with 11 bases spanning the gap. The CDR3 has 15 residues. CDR1 and CDR2 from the germline V gene are SGHTA and FQGTGA. The CDR3 DNA sequence: TGTGCCAGCAGCGTCGCGGGGAATGGGGCCAACGTCCTGACTTTC. It codes for CASSVAGNGANVLTF.

This chain connects TRBV27 to TRBJ2-4; D is unclear. The ends were cut back, 9 bases at V and 9 bases at J, with 18 bases in the middle. The CDR3 consists of 13 residues. Germline V gene data show CDR1 as MNHEY and CDR2 as SMNVEV (reference sequence). In DNA, the CDR3 is TGTGCCAGTAGCAGCACGGTGTCTGGCATTCAGTACTTC. Protein: CASSSTVSGIQYF.

J is TRBJ2-2 and V is TRBV2; 9 nucleotides align to TRBD2. The germline CDR1 and CDR2 sequences are SNHLY and FYNNEI. V gave up 6 bases and J gave up 3 bases; unmatched junction bases: 11. This CDR3 is 17 amino acids long. The CDR3 spells CASSPTASGVYTGELFF. The DNA for the CDR3 is TGTGCCAGCAGCCCAACAGCTAGCGGGGTATACACCGGGGAGCTGTTTTTT. The full variable domain, with the rest looked up from reference TRBV2 and TRBJ2-2, is EPEVTQTPSHQVTQMGQEVILRCVPISNHLYFYWYRQILGQKVEFLVSFYNNEISEKSEIFDDQFSVERPDGSNFTLKIRSTKLEDSAMYFCASSPTASGVYTGELFFGEGSRLTVL.

This clonotype was counted a few times. The chain carries TRBV5-1 and TRBJ1-4, with D maybe TRBD1 (6 bases). The CDR3 spans 17 residues. Germline assignment: CDR1 SGHRS and CDR2 YFSETQ. Trimming removed 0 bases at V and 3 bases at J, with 15 bases between. In DNA, the CDR3 is TGCGCCAGCAGCTTGGCCGTTCGGACAGCCTCTAATGAAAAACTGTTTTTT. Translated: CASSLAVRTASNEKLFF.

This clonotype has just a few counts. The chain joins TRBV6-4 to TRBJ2-2; possible D gene TRBD1, 5 bases. V lost 7 bases and J 3 bases, leaving 12 bases between the germline ends. Germline V lookup: CDR1 MRHNA, CDR2 SNTAGT. The CDR3 runs 14 residues. The CDR3 here is CASKIRQYTGELFF. The CDR3 nucleotides are TGTGCCAGCAAGATCCGACAGTACACCGGGGAGCTGTTTTTT.